This T cell receptor beta chain is from a study of vaccination and CD4 T cells after COVID-19. The treatment: approximately 9-day PBMC culture with coronavirus spike peptide pools or control peptides (ViraFEST assay). Germline CDR1 is SEHNR and CDR2 is FQNEAQ (reference sequence). This CDR3 is 14 amino acids long. The V end lost 5 bases, the J end lost 10 bases, and 15 bases lay between the germline ends. CD4+ T cells that had been cultured provided DNA sequenced with the Oncomine TCR Beta short-read assay. From the PCR reads, TCRdb called clonotypes with MiXCR, one entry per CDR3 protein. The sample yields 14,000 or so distinct CDR3 sequences, 65% to 80% seen once. Turning to this clonotype: Its antigen is as yet unknown.

This chain joins TRBV7-9 and TRBJ1-6; D perhaps matches TRBD1 (6 bases). Sequencing was done on a sample of CD4+ T cells from blood, cultured in vitro. The sequence was obtained from a human donor who had recovered from COVID-19. In nucleotides, the CDR3 is TGTGCCAGCAGCCCGAAGGGGGATGGGTCACCCCTCCACTTT. Its protein product is CASSPKGDGSPLHF.